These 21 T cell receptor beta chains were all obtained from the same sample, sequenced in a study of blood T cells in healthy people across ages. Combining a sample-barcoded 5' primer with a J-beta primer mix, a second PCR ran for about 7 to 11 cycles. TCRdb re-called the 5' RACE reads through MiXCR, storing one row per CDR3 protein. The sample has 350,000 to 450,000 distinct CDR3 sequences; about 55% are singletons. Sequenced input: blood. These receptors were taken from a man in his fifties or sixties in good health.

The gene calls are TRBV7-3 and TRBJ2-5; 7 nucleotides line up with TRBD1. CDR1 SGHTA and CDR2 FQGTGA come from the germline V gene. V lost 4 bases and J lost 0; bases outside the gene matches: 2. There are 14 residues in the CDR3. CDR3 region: CASSSGQYQETQYF. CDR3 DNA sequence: TGTGCCAGCAGCTCGGGACAGTACCAAGAGACCCAGTACTTC.

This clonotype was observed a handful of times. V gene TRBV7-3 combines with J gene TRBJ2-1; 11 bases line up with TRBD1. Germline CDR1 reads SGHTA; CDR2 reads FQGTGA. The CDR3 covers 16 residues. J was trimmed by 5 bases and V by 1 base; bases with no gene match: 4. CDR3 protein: CASSLRTGGFNNEQFF. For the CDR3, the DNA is TGTGCCAGCAGCTTAAGGACAGGGGGCTTCAACAATGAGCAGTTCTTC.

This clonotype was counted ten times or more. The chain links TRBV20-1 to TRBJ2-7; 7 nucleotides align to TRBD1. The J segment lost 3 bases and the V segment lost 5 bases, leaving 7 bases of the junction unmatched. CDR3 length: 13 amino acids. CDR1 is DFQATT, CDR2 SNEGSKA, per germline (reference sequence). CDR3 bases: TGCAGTGCTTCCGGGACAGCGAACTACGAGCAGTACTTC. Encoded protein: CSASGTANYEQYF.

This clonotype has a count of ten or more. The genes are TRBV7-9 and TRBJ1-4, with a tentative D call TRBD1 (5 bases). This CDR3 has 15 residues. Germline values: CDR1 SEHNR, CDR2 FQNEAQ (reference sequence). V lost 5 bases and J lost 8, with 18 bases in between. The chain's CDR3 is CASSPGGGLDEKLFF. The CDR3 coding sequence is TGTGCCAGCAGCCCCGGGGGAGGGTTGGACGAAAAACTGTTTTTT.

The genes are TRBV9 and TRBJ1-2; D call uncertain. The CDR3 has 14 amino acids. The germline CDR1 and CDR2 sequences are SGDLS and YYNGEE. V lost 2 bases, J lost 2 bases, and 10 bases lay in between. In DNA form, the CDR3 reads TGTGCCAGCAGCGTTACTTGGGCCAACTATGGCTACACCTTC. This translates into CASSVTWANYGYTF.

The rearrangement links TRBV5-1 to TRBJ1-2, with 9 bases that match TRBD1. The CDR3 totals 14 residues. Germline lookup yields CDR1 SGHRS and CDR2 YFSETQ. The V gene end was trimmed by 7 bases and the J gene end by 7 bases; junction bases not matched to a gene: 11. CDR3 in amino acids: CASRGTGTGFGYTF. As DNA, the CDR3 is TGCGCCAGCCGGGGAACCGGGACAGGGTTTGGCTACACCTTC.

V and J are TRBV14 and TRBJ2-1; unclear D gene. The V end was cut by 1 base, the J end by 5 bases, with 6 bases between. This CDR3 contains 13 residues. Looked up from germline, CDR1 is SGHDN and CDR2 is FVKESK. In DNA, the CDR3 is TGTGCCAGCAGCCAAGTTCTTAACAATGAGCAGTTCTTC. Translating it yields CASSQVLNNEQFF.

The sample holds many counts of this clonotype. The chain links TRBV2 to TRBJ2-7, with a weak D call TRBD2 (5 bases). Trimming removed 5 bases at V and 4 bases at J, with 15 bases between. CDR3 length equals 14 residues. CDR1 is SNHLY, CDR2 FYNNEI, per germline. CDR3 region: CASSSDGKRYEQYF. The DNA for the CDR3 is TGTGCCAGCAGTTCGGACGGAAAGCGGTACGAGCAGTACTTC. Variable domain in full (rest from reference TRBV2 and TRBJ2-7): EPEVTQTPSHQVTQMGQEVILRCVPISNHLYFYWYRQILGQKVEFLVSFYNNEISEKSEIFDDQFSVERPDGSNFTLKIRSTKLEDSAMYFCASSSDGKRYEQYFGPGTRLTVT.

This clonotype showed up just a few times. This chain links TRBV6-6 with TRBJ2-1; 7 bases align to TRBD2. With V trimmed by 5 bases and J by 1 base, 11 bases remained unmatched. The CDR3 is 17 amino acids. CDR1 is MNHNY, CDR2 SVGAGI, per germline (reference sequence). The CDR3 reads CASSTRGGRQSYNEQFF. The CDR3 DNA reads TGTGCCAGCAGTACCCGGGGAGGGAGGCAATCCTACAATGAGCAGTTCTTC.

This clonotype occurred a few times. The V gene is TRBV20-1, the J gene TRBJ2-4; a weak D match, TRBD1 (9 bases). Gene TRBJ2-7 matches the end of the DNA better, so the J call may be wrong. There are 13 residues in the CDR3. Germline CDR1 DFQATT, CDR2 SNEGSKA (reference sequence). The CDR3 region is CSATGQGLGEQYF. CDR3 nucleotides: TGCAGTGCTACGGGACAGGGACTAGGCGAGCAGTACTTC.

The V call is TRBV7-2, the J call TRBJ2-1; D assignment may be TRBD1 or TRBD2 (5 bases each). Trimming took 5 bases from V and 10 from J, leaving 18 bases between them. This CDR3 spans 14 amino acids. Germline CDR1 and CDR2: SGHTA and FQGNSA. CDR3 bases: TGTGCCAGCAGCCCCCGGACTGAATGGGGCGAGCAGTTCTTC. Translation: CASSPRTEWGEQFF.

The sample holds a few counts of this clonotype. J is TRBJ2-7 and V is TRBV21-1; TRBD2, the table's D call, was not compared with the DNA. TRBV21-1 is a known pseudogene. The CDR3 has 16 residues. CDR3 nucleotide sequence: TGTGCCAGCAGCGCTCCCGTACTAGCGGGAGCCTACGAGCAGTACTTC. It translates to CASSAPVLAGAYEQYF.

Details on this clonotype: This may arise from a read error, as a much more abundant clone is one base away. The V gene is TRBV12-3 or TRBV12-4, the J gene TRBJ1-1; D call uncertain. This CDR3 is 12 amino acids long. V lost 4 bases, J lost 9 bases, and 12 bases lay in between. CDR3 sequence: CASSSLSFKAFF. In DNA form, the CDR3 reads TGTGCCAGCAGTTCCCTGTCCTTTAAAGCTTTCTTT.

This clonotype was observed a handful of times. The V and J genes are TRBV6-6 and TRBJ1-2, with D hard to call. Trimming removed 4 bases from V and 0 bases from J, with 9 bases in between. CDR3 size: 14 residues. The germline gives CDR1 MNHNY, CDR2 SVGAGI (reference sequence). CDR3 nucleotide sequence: TGTGCCAGCAGTTTAACAGACTCTAACTATGGCTACACCTTC. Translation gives CASSLTDSNYGYTF.

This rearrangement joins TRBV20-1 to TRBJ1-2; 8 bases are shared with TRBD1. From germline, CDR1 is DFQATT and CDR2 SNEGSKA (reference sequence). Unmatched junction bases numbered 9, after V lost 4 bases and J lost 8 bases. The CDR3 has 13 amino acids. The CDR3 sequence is CSATPGQAGGYTF. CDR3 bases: TGCAGTGCTACGCCGGGACAGGCAGGCGGCTACACCTTC.

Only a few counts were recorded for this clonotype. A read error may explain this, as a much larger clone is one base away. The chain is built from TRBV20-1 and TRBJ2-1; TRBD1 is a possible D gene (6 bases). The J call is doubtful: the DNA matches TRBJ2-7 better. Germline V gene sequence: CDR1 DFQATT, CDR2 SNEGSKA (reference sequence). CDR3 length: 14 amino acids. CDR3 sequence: CSAPRPGGYNEQYF. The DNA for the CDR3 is TGCAGTGCCCCTCGGCCTGGGGGCTACAATGAGCAGTACTTC.

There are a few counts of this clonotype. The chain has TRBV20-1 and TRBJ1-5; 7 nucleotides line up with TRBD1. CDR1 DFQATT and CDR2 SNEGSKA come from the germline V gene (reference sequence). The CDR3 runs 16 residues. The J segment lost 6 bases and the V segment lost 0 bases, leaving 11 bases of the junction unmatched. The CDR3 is CSARDPRQGGIQPQHF. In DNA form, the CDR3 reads TGCAGTGCTAGAGATCCTCGACAGGGTGGCATTCAGCCCCAGCATTTT.

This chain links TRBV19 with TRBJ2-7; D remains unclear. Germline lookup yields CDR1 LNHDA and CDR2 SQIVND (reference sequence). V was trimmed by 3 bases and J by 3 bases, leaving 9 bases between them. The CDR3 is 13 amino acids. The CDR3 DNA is TGTGCCAGTAGTATCGGTGAGCGCTACGAGCAGTACTTC. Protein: CASSIGERYEQYF.

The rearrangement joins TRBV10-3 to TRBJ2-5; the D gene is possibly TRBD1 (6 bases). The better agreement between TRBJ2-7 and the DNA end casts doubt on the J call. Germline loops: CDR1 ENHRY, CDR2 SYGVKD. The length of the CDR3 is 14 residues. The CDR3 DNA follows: TGTGCCATCAGTGAGTCAGGGGGACCCTACGAGCAGTACTTC. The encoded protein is CAISESGGPYEQYF.

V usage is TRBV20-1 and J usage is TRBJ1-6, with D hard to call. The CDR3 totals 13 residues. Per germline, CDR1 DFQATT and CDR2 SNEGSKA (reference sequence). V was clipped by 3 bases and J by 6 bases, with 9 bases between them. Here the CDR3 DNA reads TGCAGTGCTAGTTGGGGTATTAATTCACCCCTCCACTTT. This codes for CSASWGINSPLHF.

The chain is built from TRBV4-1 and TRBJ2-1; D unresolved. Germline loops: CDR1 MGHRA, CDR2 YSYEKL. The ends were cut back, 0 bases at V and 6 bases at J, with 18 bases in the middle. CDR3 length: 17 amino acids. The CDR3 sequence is CASSQDWASSARNEQFF. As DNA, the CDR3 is TGCGCCAGCAGCCAAGATTGGGCGAGTTCCGCCCGCAATGAGCAGTTCTTC.